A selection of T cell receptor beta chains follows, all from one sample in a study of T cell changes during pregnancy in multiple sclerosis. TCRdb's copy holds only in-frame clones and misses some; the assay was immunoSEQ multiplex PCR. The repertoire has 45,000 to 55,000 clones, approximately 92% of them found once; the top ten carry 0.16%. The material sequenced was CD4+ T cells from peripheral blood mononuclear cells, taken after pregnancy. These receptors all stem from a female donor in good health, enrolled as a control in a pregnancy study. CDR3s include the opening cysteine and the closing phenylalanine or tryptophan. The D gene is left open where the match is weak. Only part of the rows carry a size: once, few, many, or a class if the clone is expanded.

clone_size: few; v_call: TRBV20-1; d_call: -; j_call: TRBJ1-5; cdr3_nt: TGCAGTGCTAGAACAGGGTGGGCCCAGCATTTT; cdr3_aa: CSARTGWAQHF
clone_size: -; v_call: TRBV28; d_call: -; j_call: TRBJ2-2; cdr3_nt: TGTGCCAGCAGTGGGGCCAGCCTGAACACCGGGGAGCTGTTTTTT; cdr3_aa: CASSGASLNTGELFF
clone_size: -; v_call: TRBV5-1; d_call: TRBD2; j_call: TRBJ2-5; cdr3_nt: TGCGCCAGCAGCTTCGGGAGGGAGAAGGAGACCCAGTACTTC; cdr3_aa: CASSFGREKETQYF
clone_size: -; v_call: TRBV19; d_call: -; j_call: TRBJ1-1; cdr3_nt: TGTGCCAGTAGTGGTTTACAGGGACGGTACACTGAAGCTTTCTTT; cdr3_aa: CASSGLQGRYTEAFF
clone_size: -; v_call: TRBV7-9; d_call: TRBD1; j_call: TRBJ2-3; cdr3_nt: TGTGCCAGCAGTCCCGGGACAGGGGTTCCGTATTTT; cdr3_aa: CASSPGTGVPYF
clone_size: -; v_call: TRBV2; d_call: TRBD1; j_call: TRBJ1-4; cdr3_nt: TGTGCCAGCAATACAGGGGCCCGTGAAAAACTGTTTTTT; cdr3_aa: CASNTGAREKLFF
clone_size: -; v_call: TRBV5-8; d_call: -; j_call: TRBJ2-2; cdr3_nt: TGTGCCAGCAGCTTGGGGACAACGAACACCGGGGAGCTGTTTTTT; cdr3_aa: CASSLGTTNTGELFF
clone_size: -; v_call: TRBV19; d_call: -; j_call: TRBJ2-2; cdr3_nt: TGTGCCAGTAGTATAGGAGGGGGAACCGGGGAGCTGTTTTTT; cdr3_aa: CASSIGGGTGELFF
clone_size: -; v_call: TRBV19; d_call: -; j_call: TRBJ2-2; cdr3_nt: TGTGCCAGTATTCTAAACGCCAGGGTGGACGGGGAGCTGTTTTTT; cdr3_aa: CASILNARVDGELFF
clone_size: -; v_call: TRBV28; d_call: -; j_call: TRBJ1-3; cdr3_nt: TGTGCCAGCAGTTTTGGGGCAGGAAACACCATATATTTT; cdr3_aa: CASSFGAGNTIYF
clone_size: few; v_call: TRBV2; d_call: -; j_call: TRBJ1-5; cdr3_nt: TGTGCCAGCGGTCTACAGCATTTAAATCAGCCCCAGCATTTT; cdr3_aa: CASGLQHLNQPQHF
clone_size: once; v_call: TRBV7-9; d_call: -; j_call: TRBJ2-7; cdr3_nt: TGTGCCAGCAGCGCCCGGTACGAGCAGTACTTC; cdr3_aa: CASSARYEQYF
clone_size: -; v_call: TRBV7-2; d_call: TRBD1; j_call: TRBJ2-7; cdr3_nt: TGTGCCAGCAGGAGGACAGGCTCCTACGAGCAGTACTTC; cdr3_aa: CASRRTGSYEQYF
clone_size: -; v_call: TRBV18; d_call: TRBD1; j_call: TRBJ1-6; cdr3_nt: TGTGCCAGCTCACCGGACAGGAAGGGATCACCCCTCCACTTT; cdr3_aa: CASSPDRKGSPLHF
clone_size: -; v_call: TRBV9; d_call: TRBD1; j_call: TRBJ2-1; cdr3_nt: TGTGCCAGCAGGCAGGGGGATAGCTCCTACAATGAGCAGTTCTTC; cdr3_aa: CASRQGDSSYNEQFF
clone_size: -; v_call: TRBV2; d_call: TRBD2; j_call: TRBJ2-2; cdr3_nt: TGTGCCAGCATTAGCGGGGGGAACACCGGGGAGCTGTTTTTT; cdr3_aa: CASISGGNTGELFF
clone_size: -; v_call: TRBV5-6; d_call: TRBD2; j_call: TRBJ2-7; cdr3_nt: TGTGCCAGCAGCCCTGCGGGGGGGCACTACGAGCAGTACTTC; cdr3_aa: CASSPAGGHYEQYF
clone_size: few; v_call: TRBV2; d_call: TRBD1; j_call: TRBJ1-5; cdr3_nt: TGTGCCAGCAGCGGACAGGGATCGGGTCAGCCCCAGCATTTT; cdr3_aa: CASSGQGSGQPQHF
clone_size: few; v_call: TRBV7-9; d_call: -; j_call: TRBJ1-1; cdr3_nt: TGTGCCAGCAGCCTGGGACAATCGAACACTGAAGCTTTCTTT; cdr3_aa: CASSLGQSNTEAFF
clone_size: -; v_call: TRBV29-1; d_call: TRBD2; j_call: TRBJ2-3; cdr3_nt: TGCAGCGCTCCGGGACTAGCAAACACAGATACGCAGTATTTT; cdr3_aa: CSAPGLANTDTQYF
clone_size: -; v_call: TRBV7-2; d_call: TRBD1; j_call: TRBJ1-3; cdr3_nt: TGTGCCAGCAGCTTAACAGGGGGAGGAAACACCATATATTTT; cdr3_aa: CASSLTGGGNTIYF
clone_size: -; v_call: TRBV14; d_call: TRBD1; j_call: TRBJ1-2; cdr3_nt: TGTGCCAGCAGCCAAGACCTACTGAGGACAGGGATCGGCTACACCTTC; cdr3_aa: CASSQDLLRTGIGYTF
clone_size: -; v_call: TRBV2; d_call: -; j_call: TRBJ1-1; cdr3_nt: TGTGCCAGCAGTCAACAGACGAACACTGAAGCTTTCTTT; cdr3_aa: CASSQQTNTEAFF
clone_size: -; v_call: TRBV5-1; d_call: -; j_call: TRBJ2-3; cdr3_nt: TGCGCCAGCAGCTTGAGCGAGCCTGGAACAGATACGCAGTATTTT; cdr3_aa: CASSLSEPGTDTQYF
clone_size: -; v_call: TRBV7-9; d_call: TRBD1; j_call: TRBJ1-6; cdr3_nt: TGTGCCAGCACCTGGACAGGCGATAATTCACCCCTCCACTTT; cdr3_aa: CASTWTGDNSPLHF
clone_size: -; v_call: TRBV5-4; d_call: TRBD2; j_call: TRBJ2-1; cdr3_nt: TGTGCCAGCAGCTTTCTAGCGGGGGCCGGTGATGAGCAGTTCTTC; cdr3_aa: CASSFLAGAGDEQFF
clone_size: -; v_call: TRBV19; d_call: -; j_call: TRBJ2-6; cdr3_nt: TGTGCCAGTAGTATAAGGGACTTCTCTGGGGCCAACGTCCTGACTTTC; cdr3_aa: CASSIRDFSGANVLTF
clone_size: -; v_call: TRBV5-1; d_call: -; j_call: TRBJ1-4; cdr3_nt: TGCGCCAGCAGCCCGGCGGAGGCGATTGAAAAACTGTTTTTT; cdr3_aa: CASSPAEAIEKLFF
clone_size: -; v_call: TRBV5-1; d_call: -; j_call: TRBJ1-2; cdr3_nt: TGCGCCAGCAGCCCAGACTCCACTAACTATGGCTACACCTTC; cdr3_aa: CASSPDSTNYGYTF
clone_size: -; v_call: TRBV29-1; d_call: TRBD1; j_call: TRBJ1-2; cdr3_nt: TGCAGCGTCGCGACAGGGGCTGGCTACACCTTC; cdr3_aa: CSVATGAGYTF
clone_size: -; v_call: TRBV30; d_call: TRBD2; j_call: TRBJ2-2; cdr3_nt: TGTGCCTGGAGTGTACTGGGACTAGCGGGGGGGCGGAACACCGGGGAGCTGTTTTTT; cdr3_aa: CAWSVLGLAGGRNTGELFF
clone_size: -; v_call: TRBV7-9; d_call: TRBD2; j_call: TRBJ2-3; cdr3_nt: TGTGCCAGCAGCTCGACAGCGGGGGGGGCTACAGATACGCAGTATTTT; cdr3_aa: CASSSTAGGATDTQYF
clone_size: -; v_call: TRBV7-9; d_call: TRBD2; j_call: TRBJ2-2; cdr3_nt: TGTGCCAGCCCCAGCGGGGGGCCTTCCGGGGAGCTGTTTTTT; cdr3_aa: CASPSGGPSGELFF
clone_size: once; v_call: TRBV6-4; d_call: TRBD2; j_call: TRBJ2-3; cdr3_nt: TGTGCCAGCGCGCCAGCGGGGGGTCCCACAGATACGCAGTATTTT; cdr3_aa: CASAPAGGPTDTQYF
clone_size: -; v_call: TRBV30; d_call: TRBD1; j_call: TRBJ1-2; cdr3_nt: TGTGCCTCCTCTTGGGACAGGCCGAGAGGAGGCTACACCTTC; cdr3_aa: CASSWDRPRGGYTF
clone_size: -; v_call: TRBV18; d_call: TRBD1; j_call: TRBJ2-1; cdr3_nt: TGTGCCAGCTCACCAACAGGGGATGAGCAGTTCTTC; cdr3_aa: CASSPTGDEQFF
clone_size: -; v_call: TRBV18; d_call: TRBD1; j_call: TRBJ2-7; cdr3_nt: TGTGCCAGCTCCCCCACCGGGACAGGGGTATACGAGCAGTACTTC; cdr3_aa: CASSPTGTGVYEQYF
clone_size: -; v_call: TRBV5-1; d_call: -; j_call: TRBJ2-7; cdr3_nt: TGCGCCTCACACTCGGGGGGCATTCCCTACGAGCAGTACTTC; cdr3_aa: CASHSGGIPYEQYF
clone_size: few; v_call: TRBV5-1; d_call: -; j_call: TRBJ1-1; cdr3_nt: TGCGCCAGCAGCCCTAGCACCCAATACACTGAAGCTTTCTTT; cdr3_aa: CASSPSTQYTEAFF
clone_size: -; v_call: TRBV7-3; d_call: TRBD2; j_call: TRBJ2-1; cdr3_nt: TGTGCCAGCAGCTCACTAGCGGGGTCGGACAATGAGCAGTTCTTC; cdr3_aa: CASSSLAGSDNEQFF
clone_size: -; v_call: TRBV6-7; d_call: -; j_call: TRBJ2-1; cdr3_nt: TGTGCCAGCAGTTGGGGTCGGGGGATATACAATGAGCAGTTCTTC; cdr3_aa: CASSWGRGIYNEQFF
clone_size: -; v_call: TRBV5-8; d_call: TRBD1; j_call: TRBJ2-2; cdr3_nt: TGTGCCAGCAGCCCGGGACAGGGTCGGCACACCGGGGAGCTGTTTTTT; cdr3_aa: CASSPGQGRHTGELFF
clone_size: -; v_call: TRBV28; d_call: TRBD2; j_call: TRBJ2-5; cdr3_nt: TGTGCCAGCAGTCTTACTAGCGGGGGCCAAGAGACCCAGTACTTC; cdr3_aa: CASSLTSGGQETQYF
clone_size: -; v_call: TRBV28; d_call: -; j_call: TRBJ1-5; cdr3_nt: TGTGCCAGCAGCTCAAGGGAGCAGCCCCAGCATTTT; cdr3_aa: CASSSREQPQHF
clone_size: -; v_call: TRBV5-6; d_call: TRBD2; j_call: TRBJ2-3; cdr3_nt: TGTGCCAGCAGCTTGATCGTACAGCGGGGACCCACAGATACGCAGTATTTT; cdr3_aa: CASSLIVQRGPTDTQYF
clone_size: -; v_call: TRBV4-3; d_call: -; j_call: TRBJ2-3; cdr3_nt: TGCGCCAGCAGCCAAGAGGGGCCCACAGATACGCAGTATTTT; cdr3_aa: CASSQEGPTDTQYF
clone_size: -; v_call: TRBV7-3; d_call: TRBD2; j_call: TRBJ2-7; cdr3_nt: TGTGCCAGCAGCCCCCAGACTAGCGGGGGAGCTTTCTCCTACGAGCAGTACTTC; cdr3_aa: CASSPQTSGGAFSYEQYF
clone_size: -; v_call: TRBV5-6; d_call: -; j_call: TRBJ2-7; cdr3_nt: TGTGCCAGCAAAGAAGGGGCCAGCCTGTACGAGCAGTACTTC; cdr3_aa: CASKEGASLYEQYF
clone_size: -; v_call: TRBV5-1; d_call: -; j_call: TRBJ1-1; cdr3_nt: TGCGCCAGCTGCTTCACCGGGGGAAGCACTGAAGCTTTCTTT; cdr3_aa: CASCFTGGSTEAFF
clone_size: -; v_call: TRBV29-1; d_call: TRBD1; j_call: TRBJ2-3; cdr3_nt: TGCAGCGTTGACGGACAGGCAGATACGCAGTATTTT; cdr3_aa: CSVDGQADTQYF
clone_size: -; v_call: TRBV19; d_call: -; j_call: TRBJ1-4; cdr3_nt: TGTGCCAGTACCTACCCGACAGGCATGAGAGAAAAACTGTTTTTT; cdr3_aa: CASTYPTGMREKLFF
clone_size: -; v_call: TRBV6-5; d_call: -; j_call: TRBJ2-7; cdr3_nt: TGTGCCAGCAGTATAGCGATTAGCTCCTACGAGCAGTACTTC; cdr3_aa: CASSIAISSYEQYF
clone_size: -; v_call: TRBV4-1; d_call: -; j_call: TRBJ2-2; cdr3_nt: TGCGCCAGCAGCCGCGGGACAGAGACCGGGGAGCTGTTTTTT; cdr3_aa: CASSRGTETGELFF
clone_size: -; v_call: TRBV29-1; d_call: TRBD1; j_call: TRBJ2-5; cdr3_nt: TGCAGCGTTGAATCCGGCAGGGGGGAGACCCAGTACTTC; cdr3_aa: CSVESGRGETQYF
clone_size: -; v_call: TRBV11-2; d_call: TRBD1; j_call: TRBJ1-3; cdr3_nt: TGTGCCAGCAGCTTAGTCCACCGGGACAGAGGAAACACCATATATTTT; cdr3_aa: CASSLVHRDRGNTIYF